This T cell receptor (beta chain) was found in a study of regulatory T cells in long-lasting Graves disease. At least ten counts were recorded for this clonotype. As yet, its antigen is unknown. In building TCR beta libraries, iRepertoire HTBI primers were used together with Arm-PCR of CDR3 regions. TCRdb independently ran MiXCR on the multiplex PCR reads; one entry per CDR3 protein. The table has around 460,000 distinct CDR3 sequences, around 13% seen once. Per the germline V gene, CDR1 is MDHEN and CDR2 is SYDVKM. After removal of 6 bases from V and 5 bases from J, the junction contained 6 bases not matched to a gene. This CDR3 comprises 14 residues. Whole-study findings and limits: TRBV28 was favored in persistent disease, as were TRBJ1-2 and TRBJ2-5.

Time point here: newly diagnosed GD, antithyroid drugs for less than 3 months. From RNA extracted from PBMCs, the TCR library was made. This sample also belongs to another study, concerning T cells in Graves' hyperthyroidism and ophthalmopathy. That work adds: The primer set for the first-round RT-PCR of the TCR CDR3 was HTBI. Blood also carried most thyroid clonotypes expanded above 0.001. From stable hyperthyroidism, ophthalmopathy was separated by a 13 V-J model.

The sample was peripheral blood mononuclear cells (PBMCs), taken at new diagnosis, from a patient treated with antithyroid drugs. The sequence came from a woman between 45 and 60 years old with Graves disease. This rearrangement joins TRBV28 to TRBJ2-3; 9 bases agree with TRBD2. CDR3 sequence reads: CASRGLAREDTQYF. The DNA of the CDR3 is TGTGCCAGCAGAGGACTAGCGAGGGAAGATACGCAGTATTTT.